The sequence of this T cell receptor beta chain was determined in a study of shared clonotypes between healthy human individuals (dated by TCRdb to the early 2020s). For context, the study as a whole: A couple of women and three men aged 18 to 49 years were included in the cohort. For each donor, CD4 naive and CD4 memory were each given three plates, CD8 naive was given two plates, and CD8 memory was given one plate. The study deeply sequenced blood TCR repertoires of about 5 healthy adults to estimate repertoire size and the extent of clonotype sharing between individuals. Different laboratories and diverse techniques were used to prepare libraries and sequence TCR repertoires, to increase sequencing depth and limit assay-specific biases. Each donor's leukapheresis produced roughly between about 0.85 and 10 billion PBMCs. On the study overall, not on this receptor specifically: Across a handful of donors, about 5% of naive CD4, 3% to 4% of naive CD8, about 2% of memory CD4, and approximately 0.4% of memory CD8 clonotypes were shared. Pairwise subsampling led to the expectation that sequencing depth would affect the degree of clonotype sharing among donors. Larger estimated clonotype richness was generally found for naive subsets than for memory subsets. Higher generation probabilities were observed for clonotypes shared by all four sorted-subset donors than for non-shared clonotypes. Because the study included only a small number of donors, the genetic and exposure-history diversity represented was limited. Incomplete sequencing was indicated by rarefaction of sorted-subset datasets, despite the large sequencing depth. Sampling was restricted to blood, and TCR repertoires in tissues likely differ from the TCR repertoires found in blood.

Points on this clone: Its cognate antigen has yet to be identified. No much larger clonotype is one base removed from it; base qualities were not supplied.

CD8 naive samples were obtained by positive selection for CCR7 among CD45RO-negative cells, yielding a CD45RA+CCR7+ population from which TemRA cells were excluded. Donors were healthy HIV-negative adults with no recently reported acute infections or vaccinations. Only Caucasian adults living in Nashville, Tennessee, USA were represented among the donors. After blood collection by leukapheresis, PBMCs were isolated using Ficoll-Histopaque density gradient centrifugation and then cryopreserved in the vapor phase of liquid nitrogen. Analytical flow cytometry was used to check the purity and quantity of each magnetically sorted T cell population. From each sorted fraction, genomic DNA was isolated and quantified by UV absorbance on a Nanodrop 2000c. The CDR3 sequence holds 12 residues, the cysteine and phenylalanine included. The read is trimmed to its CDR3 DNA, 36 bases read in frame from base 1. Looking up the germline V gene yields CDR1 MDHEN and CDR2 SYDVKM. V and J are truncated by 7 bases and 9 bases respectively, leaving an intervening sequence of 13 bases.

Using the deep immunoSEQ assay, TCR CDR3 regions were amplified from genomic DNA by multiplex PCR. Extracted genomic DNA from each cell subset was spread evenly across all wells of several immunoSEQ 96-well plates, with each plate serving as a replicate. For sorted subsets, each replicate PCR was loaded with roughly 0.2 ug genomic DNA, equivalent to 30,000 to 35,000 T cell genomes. Purified libraries were quantified with a Qubit 3.0 fluorometer, sized on a Bioanalyzer 2100, and re-quantified with the KAPA Library Quantification kit. Each immunoSEQ 96-well plate was sequenced on its own single-read 150-cycle Illumina NextSeq 550 flow cell. From the authors' description of their analysis: The immunoSEQ output contained only junctional sequences without quality scores, so filtering could not match that applied to full-length reads. Sequences were annotated with PyIR, a Python wrapper for IgBLAST v1.9, using IMGT germline references to assign V/J genes and CDR3. Reads with weak V/J assignments (E-value above 1e-6), missing CDR3, stop codons, out-of-frame junctions, or ambiguous translated residues were removed. V3J clonotypes were defined as sequences sharing an identical inferred V gene, J gene, and CDR3 amino acid sequence. To compute the percentage overlap between repertoires, the number of shared unique clonotypes was divided by the size of the smaller repertoire. Richness of each repertoire was evaluated using RTK rarefaction, the Chao1 estimator, and Recon v2.1 estimates of unobserved clonotypes. Generation probabilities were computed with OLGA for all TCRbeta clonotypes obtained by the gDNA method from a handful of donors. Drawn from immuneACCESS, this table holds only the in-frame rearrangements with V and J called that TCRdb kept. Clones are partly lost; checked studies trace under half to an unresolved V gene and leave the rest unexplained. D and trimming were read from the DNA, whereas the V and J calls and clone size are those reported in that table. Present in this sample are roughly 2.1 million clones, about 93% of which were seen just once. The ten largest clones take up 1.7% of the sample.

The source material was naive CD8+ T cells from PBMCs. The cell subset or site label, read with the paper, signifies: CD45RA+CCR7+. The sequence derives from a man aged 18-30 years in good health. Some clones in this sample may be carry-over from other donors' samples. The rearranged segments are TRBV28 and TRBJ2-1; tentative D gene TRBD2, with 6 bases matching. The sequenced DNA is TGTGCCAGCATTGGAGGGATGTCTGAGCAGTTCTTC. This sequence encodes CASIGGMSEQFF.